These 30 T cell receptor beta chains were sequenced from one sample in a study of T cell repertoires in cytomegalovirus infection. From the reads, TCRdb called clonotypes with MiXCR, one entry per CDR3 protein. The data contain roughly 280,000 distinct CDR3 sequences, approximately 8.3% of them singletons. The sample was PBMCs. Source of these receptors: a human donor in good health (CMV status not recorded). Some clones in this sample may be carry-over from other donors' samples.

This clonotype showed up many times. The CDR3, as DNA: TGTGCCAGCAGCAAAATCGGGGGGGGTGCAACTAATGAAAAACTGTTTTTT. Amino acid sequence: CASSKIGGGATNEKLFF. V usage is TRBV7-2 and J usage is TRBJ1-4, with D possibly matching TRBD1 (5 bases). The CDR3 is 17 residues long. The V end was cut by 5 bases, the J end by 0 bases, with 16 bases between. CDR1 and CDR2 from the germline V gene are SGHTA and FQGNSA.

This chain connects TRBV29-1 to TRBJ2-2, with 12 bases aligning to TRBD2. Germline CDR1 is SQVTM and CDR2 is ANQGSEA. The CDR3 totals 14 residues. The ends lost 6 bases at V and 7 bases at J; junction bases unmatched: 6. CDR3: CSVASGRANGELFF. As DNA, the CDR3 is TGCAGCGTCGCTAGCGGGAGGGCGAACGGGGAGCTGTTTTTT.

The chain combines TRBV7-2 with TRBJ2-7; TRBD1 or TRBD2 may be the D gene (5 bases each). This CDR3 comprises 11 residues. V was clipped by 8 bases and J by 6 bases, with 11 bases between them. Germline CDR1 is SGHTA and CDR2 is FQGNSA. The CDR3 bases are TGTGCCAGCGCGTGGGGGACCGAGCAGTACTTC. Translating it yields CASAWGTEQYF.

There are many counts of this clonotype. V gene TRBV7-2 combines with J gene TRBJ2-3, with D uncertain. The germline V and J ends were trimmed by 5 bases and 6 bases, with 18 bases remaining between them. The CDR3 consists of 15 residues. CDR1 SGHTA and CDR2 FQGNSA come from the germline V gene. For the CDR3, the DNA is TGTGCCAGCAGCCACGTGCAGCGTCCCAGCGATACGCAGTATTTT. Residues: CASSHVQRPSDTQYF. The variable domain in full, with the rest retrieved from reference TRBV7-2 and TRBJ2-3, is GAGVSQSPSNKVTEKGKDVELRCDPISGHTALYWYRQSLGQGLEFLIYFQGNSAPDKSGLPSDRFSAERTGGSVSTLTIQRTQQEDSAVYLCASSHVQRPSDTQYFGPGTRLTVL.

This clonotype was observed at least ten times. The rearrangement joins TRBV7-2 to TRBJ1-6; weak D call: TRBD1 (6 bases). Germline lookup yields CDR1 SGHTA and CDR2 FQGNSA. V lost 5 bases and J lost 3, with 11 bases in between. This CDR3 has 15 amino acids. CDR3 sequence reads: CASSEQGNYNSPLHF. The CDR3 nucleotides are TGTGCCAGCAGCGAACAGGGCAACTATAATTCACCCCTCCACTTT.

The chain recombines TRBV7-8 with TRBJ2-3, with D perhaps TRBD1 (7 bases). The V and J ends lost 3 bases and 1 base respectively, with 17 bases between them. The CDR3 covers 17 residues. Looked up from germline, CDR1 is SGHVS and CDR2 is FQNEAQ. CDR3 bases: TGTGCCAGCAGCTTGGGGGTTGGCAGGGGGGGCACAGATACGCAGTATTTT. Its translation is CASSLGVGRGGTDTQYF.

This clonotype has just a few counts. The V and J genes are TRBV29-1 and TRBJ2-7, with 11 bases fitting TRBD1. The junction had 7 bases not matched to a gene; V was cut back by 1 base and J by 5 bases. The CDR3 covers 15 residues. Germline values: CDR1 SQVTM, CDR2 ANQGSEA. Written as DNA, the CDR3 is TGCAGCGTTGAAGGGTACGGACAGGGGGCGAACGAGCAGTACTTC. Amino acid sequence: CSVEGYGQGANEQYF.

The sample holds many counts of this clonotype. The CDR3 reads CSAPDRARQETQYF. The CDR3, as DNA: TGCAGTGCCCCGGACAGGGCTCGGCAAGAGACCCAGTACTTC. The chain employs TRBV20-1 and TRBJ2-5; 8 bases align to TRBD1. This CDR3 has 14 amino acids. Trimming took 6 bases from V and 2 from J; bases not matched to a gene: 8. CDR1 DFQATT and CDR2 SNEGSKA come from the germline V gene (reference sequence).

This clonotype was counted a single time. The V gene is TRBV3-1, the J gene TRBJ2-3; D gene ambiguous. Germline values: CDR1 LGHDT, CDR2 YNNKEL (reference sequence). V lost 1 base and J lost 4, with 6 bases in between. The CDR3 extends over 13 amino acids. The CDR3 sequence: CASSQAQPDTQYF. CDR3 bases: TGTGCCAGCAGCCAAGCCCAGCCAGATACGCAGTATTTT.

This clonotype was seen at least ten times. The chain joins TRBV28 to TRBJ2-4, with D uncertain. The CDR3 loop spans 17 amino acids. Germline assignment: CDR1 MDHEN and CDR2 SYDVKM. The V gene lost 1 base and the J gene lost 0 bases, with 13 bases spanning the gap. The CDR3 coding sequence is TGTGCCAGCAGTTTATCATCAGTCATCCTAGCCAAAAACATTCAGTACTTC. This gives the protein CASSLSSVILAKNIQYF.

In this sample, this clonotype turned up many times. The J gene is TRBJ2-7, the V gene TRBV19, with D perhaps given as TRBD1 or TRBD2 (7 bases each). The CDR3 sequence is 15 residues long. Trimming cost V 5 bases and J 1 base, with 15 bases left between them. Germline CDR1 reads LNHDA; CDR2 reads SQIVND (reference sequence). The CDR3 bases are TGTGCCAGTAGTGTAGGGAGGGGGCGTTCCTACGAGCAGTACTTC. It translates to CASSVGRGRSYEQYF.

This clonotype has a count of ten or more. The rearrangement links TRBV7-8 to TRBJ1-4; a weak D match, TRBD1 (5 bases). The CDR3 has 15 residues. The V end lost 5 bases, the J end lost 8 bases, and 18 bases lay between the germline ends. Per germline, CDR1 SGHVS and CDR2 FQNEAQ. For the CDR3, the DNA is TGTGCCAGCAGCCTAACATACGGGGGATACGAAAAACTGTTTTTT. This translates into CASSLTYGGYEKLFF.

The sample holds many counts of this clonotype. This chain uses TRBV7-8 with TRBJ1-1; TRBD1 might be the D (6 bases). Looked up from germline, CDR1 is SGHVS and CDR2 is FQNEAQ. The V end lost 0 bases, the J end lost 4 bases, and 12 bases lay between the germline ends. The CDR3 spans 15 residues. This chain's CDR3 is CASSLARGAVTEAFF. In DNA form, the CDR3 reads TGTGCCAGCAGCTTAGCGAGGGGGGCCGTCACTGAAGCTTTCTTT. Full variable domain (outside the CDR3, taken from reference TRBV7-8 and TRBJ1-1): GAGVSQSPRYKVAKRGQDVALRCDPISGHVSLFWYQQALGQGPEFLTYFQNEAQLDKSGLPSDRFFAERPEGSVSTLKIQRTQQEDSAVYLCASSLARGAVTEAFFGQGTRLTVV.

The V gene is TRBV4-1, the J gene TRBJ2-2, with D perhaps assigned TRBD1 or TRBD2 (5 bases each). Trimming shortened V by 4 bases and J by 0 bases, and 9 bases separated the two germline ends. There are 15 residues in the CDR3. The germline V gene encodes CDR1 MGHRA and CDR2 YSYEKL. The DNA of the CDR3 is TGCGCCAGCAGCCCGGGACGGCCGAACACCGGGGAGCTGTTTTTT. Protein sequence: CASSPGRPNTGELFF.

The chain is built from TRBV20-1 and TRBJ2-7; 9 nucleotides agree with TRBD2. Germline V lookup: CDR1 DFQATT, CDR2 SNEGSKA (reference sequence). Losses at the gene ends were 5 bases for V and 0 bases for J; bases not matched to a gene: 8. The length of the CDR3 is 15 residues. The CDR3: CSAYSSGINSYEQYF. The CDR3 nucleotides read TGCAGTGCTTACTCTAGCGGGATTAACTCCTACGAGCAGTACTTC.

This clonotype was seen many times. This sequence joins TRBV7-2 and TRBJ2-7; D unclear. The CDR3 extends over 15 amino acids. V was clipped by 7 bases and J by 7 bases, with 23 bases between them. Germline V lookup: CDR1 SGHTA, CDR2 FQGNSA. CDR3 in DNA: TGTGCCAGCATCCCCTCGGTGTTACACCTTTGGGAGCAGTACTTC. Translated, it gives CASIPSVLHLWEQYF.

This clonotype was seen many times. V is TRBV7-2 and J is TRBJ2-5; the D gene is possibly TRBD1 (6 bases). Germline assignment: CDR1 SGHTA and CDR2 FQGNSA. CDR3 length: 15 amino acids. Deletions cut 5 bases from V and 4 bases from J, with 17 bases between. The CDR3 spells CASSPGQIGRETQYF. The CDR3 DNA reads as TGTGCCAGCAGCCCAGGACAGATAGGGCGAGAGACCCAGTACTTC.

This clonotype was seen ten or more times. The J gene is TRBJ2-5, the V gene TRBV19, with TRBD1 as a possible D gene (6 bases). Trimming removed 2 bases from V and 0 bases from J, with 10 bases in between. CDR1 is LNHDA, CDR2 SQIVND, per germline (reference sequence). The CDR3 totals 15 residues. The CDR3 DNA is TGTGCCAGTAGTATACGGACAGCGTACCAAGAGACCCAGTACTTC. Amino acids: CASSIRTAYQETQYF. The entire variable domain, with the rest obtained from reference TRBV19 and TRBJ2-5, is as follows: DGGITQSPKYLFRKEGQNVTLSCEQNLNHDAMYWYRQDPGQGLRLIYYSQIVNDFQKGDIAEGYSVSREKKESFPLTVTSAQKNPTAFYLCASSIRTAYQETQYFGPGTRLLVL.

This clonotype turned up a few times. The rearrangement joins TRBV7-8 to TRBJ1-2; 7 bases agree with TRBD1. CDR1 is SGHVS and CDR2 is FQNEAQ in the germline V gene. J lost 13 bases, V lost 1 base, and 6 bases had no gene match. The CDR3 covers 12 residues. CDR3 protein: CASSLEQGPITF. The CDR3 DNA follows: TGTGCCAGCAGCTTAGAACAGGGGCCTATCACCTTC.

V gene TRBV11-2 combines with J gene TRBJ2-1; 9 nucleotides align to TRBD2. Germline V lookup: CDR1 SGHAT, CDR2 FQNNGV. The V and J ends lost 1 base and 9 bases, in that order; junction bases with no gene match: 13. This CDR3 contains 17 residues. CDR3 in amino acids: CASSLAKSSGVWGEQFF. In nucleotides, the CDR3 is TGTGCCAGCAGCTTAGCCAAATCTAGCGGGGTGTGGGGTGAGCAGTTCTTC.

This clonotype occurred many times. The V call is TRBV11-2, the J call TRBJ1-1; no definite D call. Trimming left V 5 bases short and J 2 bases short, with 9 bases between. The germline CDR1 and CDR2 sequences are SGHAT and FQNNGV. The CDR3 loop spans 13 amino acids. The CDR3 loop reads CASSVRANTEAFF. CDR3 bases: TGTGCCAGCAGCGTCCGGGCCAACACTGAAGCTTTCTTT.

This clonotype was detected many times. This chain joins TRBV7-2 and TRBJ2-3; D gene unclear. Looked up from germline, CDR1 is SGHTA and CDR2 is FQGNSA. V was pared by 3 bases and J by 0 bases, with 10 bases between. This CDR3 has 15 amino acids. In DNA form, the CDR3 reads TGTGCCAGCAGCTTTCGGGCGTTCAGCACAGATACGCAGTATTTT. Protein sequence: CASSFRAFSTDTQYF.

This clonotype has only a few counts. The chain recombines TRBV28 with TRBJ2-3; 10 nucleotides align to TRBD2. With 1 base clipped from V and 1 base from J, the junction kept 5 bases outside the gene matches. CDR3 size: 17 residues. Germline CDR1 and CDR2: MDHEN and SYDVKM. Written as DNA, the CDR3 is TGTGCCAGCAGTTTATACGAAGGGACTAGCGGCACAGATACGCAGTATTTT. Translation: CASSLYEGTSGTDTQYF.

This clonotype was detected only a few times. Here the CDR3 reads CSVEEAGMYQETQYF. In DNA, the CDR3 is TGCAGCGTTGAGGAGGCAGGGATGTACCAAGAGACCCAGTACTTC. V usage is TRBV29-1 and J usage is TRBJ2-5, with D perhaps TRBD1 or TRBD2 (5 bases each). CDR1 and CDR2 from the germline V gene are SQVTM and ANQGSEA. This CDR3 is built from 15 residues. Trimming stripped 3 bases from V and 0 bases from J, with 14 bases between.

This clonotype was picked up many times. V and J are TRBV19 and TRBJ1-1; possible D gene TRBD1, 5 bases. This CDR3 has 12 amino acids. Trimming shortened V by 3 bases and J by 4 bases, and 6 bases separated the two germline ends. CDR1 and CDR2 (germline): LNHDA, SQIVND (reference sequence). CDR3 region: CASSMGLTEAFF. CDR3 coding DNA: TGTGCCAGTAGTATGGGACTCACTGAAGCTTTCTTT.

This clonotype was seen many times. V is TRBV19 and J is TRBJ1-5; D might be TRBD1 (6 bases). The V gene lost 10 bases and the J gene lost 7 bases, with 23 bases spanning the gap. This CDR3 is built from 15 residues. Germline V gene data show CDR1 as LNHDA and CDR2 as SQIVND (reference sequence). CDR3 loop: CATDPSLNGGQPQHF. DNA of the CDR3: TGTGCCACCGACCCATCCCTGAACGGGGGCCAGCCCCAGCATTTT. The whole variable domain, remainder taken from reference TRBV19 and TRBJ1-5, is DGGITQSPKYLFRKEGQNVTLSCEQNLNHDAMYWYRQDPGQGLRLIYYSQIVNDFQKGDIAEGYSVSREKKESFPLTVTSAQKNPTAFYLCATDPSLNGGQPQHFGDGTRLSIL.

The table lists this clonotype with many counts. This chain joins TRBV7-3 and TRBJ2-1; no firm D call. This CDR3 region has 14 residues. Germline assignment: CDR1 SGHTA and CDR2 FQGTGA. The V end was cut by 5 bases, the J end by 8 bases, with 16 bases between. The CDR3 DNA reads TGTGCCAGCAGCCCTGACACCGGTCGGGATGAGCAGTTCTTC. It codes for CASSPDTGRDEQFF.

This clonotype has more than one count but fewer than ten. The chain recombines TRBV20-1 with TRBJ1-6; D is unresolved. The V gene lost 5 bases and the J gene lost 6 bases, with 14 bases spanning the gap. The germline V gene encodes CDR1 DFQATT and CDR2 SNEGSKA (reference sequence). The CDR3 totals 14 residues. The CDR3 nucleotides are TGCAGTGCTGGGTATGAACAGTCTAATTCACCCCTCCACTTT. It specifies CSAGYEQSNSPLHF.

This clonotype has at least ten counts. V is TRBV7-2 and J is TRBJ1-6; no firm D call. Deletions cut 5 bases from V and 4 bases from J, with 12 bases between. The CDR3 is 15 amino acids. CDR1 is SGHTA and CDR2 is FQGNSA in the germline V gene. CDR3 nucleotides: TGTGCCAGCAGCCCCCAACAGCATTATAATTCACCCCTCCACTTT. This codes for CASSPQQHYNSPLHF.

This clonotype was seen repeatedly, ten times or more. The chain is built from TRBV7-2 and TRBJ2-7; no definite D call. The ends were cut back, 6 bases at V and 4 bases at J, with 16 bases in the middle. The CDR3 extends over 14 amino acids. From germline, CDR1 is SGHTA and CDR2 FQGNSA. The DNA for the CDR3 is TGTGCCAGCAGTCCTTGGGTCGCGTCTTACGAGCAGTACTTC. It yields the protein CASSPWVASYEQYF.